This T cell receptor (beta chain) was identified in a study of T-cell memory formation after mild COVID-19. 5'RACE, which relied on constant-segment primers, yielded TCR alpha and TCR beta cDNA libraries carrying sample barcodes and UMIs. MiXCR, run by TCRdb on the 5' RACE reads, gives a single entry per CDR3 protein. The sample records about 150,000 distinct CDR3 sequences, about 23% being singletons. Looked up from germline, CDR1 is SQVTM and CDR2 is ANQGSEA. J lost 15 bases, V lost 3 bases, and 8 bases had no gene match. The CDR3 contains 12 residues. This receptor was identified in an adult woman who had mild COVID-19 (a few samples of this study predate the infection). Cell type and time point are not known. The gene calls are TRBV29-1 and TRBJ2-4, with TRBD1 matching 10 bases. Sequenced material: PBMCs or a T cell subset sorted from them (not recorded which). This CDR3 reads CSVESGTGVRYF. CDR3 DNA: TGCAGCGTTGAGTCTGGGACAGGGGTTCGGTACTTC.